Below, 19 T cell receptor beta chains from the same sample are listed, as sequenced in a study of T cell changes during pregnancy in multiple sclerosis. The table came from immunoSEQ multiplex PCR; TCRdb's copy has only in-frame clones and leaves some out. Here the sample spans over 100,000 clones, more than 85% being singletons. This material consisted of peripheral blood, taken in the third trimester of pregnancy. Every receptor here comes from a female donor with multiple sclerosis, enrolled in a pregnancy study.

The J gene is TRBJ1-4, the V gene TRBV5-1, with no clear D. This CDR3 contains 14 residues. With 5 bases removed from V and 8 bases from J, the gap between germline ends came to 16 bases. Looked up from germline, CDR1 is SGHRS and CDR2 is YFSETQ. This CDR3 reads CASSLRSTEEKLFF. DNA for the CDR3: TGCGCCAGCAGTCTACGGAGTACGGAGGAAAAACTGTTTTTT.

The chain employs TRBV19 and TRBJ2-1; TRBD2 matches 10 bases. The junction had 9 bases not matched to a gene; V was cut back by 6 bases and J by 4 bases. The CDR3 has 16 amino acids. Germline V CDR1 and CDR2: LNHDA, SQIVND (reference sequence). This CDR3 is CASRTATSGVYNEQFF. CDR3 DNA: TGTGCCAGTAGGACAGCTACTAGCGGGGTATACAATGAGCAGTTCTTC.

CDR3 DNA: TGTGCCAGTAGTATTGGGCCCCTACGGGGAACCTACGAGCAGTACTTC. Translating gives CASSIGPLRGTYEQYF. The rearrangement joins TRBV19 to TRBJ2-7; maybe TRBD2 (5 bases). Germline V gene lookup returns CDR1 LNHDA and CDR2 SQIVND (reference sequence). V shed 3 bases and J shed 2 bases, with 17 bases lying between them. The CDR3 covers 16 residues.

CDR3 protein: CASSLGTGSNQPQHF. CDR3 DNA: TGTGCCAGCAGTTTAGGAACAGGCAGCAATCAGCCCCAGCATTTT. J is TRBJ1-5 and V is TRBV28, with D maybe TRBD1 (5 bases). With 2 bases removed from V and 1 base from J, the gap between germline ends came to 9 bases. The CDR3 consists of 15 residues. Germline lookup yields CDR1 MDHEN and CDR2 SYDVKM.

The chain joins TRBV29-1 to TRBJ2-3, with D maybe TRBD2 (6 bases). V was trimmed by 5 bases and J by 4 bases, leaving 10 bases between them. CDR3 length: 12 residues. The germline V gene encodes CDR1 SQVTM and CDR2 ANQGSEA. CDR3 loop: CSVLGSADTQYF. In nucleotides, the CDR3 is TGCAGCGTTCTCGGGAGCGCAGATACGCAGTATTTT.

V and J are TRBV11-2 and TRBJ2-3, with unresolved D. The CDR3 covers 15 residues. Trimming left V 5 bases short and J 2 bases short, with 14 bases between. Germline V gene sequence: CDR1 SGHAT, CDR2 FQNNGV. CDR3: CASSPLVFFTDTQYF. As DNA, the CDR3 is TGTGCCAGCAGCCCCCTCGTTTTTTTCACAGATACGCAGTATTTT.

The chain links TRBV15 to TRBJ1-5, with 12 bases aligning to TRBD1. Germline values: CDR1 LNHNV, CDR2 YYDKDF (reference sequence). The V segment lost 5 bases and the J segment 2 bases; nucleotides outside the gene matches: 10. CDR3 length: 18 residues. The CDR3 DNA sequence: TGTGCCACCAGCCCACGGGACAGGGGGCTGATAGGCAATCAGCCCCAGCATTTT. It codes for CATSPRDRGLIGNQPQHF.

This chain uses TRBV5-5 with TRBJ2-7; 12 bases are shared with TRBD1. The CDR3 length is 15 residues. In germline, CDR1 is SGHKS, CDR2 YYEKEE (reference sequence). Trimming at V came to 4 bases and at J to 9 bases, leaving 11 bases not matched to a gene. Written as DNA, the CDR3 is TGTGCCAGCAGCGGCGGGGGGGGACAGGGGGCCTTGCAGTACTTC. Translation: CASSGGGGQGALQYF.

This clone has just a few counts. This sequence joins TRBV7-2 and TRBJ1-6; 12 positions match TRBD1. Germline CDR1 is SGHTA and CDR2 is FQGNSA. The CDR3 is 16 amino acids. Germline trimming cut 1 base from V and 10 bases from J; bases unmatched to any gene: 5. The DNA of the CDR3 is TGTGCCAGCAGCTTAGGGGGACAGGGGGCGAGATCACCCCTCCACTTT. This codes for CASSLGGQGARSPLHF. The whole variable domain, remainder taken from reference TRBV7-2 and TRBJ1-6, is GAGVSQSPSNKVTEKGKDVELRCDPISGHTALYWYRQSLGQGLEFLIYFQGNSAPDKSGLPSDRFSAERTGGSVSTLTIQRTQQEDSAVYLCASSLGGQGARSPLHFGNGTRLTVT.

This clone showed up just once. Here the CDR3 reads CASSLSAGSGEQYF. CDR3 DNA sequence: TGCGCCAGCAGCTTGTCGGCAGGGTCTGGCGAGCAGTACTTC. The chain is built from TRBV5-1 and TRBJ2-7; TRBD1 might be the D (5 bases). Germline assignment: CDR1 SGHRS and CDR2 YFSETQ. Trimming pared 1 base from V and 6 bases from J, leaving 14 bases between. This CDR3 comprises 14 residues.

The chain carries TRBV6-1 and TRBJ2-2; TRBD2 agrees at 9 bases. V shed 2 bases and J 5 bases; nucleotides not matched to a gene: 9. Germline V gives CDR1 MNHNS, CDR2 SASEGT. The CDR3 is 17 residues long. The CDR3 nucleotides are TGTGCCAGCAGTGAAAAGAGGAGCGGGAGGCAAACCGGGGAGCTGTTTTTT. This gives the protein CASSEKRSGRQTGELFF.

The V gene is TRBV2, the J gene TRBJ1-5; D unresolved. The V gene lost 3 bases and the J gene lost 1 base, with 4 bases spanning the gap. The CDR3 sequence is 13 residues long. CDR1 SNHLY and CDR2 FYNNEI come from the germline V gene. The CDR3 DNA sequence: TGTGCCAGCAGTGATCGGAGCAATCAGCCCCAGCATTTT. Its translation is CASSDRSNQPQHF.

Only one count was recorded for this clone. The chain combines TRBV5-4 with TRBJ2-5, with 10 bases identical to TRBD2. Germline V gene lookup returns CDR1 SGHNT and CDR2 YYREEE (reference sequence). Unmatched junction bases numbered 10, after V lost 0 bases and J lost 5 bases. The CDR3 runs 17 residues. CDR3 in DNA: TGTGCCAGCAGCTTGGTGGATAGCGGGGGGCTGGGCGAGACCCAGTACTTC. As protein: CASSLVDSGGLGETQYF.

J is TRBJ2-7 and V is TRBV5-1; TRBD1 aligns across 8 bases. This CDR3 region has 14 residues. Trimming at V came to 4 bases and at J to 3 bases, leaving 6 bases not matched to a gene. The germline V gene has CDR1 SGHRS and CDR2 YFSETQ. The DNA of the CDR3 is TGCGCCAGCAGCCCGGGACAGGACCTCTACGAGCAGTACTTC. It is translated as CASSPGQDLYEQYF.

The CDR3 here is CASRTITGQGEQFF. The CDR3 DNA follows: TGTGCCAGCAGGACAATCACGGGACAGGGGGAGCAGTTCTTC. This chain uses TRBV6-1 with TRBJ2-1; 10 bases agree with TRBD1. This CDR3 has 14 amino acids. Germline assignment: CDR1 MNHNS and CDR2 SASEGT. Germline trimming cut 6 bases from V and 10 bases from J; bases unmatched to any gene: 9.

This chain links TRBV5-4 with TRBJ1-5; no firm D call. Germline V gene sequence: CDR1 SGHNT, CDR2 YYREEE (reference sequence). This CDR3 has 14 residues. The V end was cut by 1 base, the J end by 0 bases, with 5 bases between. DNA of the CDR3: TGTGCCAGCAGCTTGTCAGGTAGCAATCAGCCCCAGCATTTT. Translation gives CASSLSGSNQPQHF.

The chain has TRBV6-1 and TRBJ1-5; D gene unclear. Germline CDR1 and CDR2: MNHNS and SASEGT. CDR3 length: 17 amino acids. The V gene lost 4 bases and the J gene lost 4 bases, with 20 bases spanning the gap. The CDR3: CASSVRAAGPLNQPQHF. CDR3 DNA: TGTGCCAGCAGTGTTCGGGCCGCGGGCCCCCTTAATCAGCCCCAGCATTTT.

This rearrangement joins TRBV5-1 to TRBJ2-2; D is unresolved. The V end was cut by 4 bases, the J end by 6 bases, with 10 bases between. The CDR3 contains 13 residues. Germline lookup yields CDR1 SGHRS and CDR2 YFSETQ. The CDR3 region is CASSVLEPGELFF. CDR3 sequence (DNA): TGCGCCAGCAGCGTGCTAGAACCCGGGGAGCTGTTTTTT.

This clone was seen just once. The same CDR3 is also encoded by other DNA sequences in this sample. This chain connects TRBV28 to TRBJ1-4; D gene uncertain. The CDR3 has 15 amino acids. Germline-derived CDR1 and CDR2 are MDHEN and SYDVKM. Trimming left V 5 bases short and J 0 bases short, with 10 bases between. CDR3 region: CASSLPGATNEKLFF. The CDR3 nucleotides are TGTGCCAGCAGTCTCCCCGGTGCAACTAATGAAAAACTGTTTTTT. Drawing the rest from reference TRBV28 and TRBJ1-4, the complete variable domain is DVKVTQSSRYLVKRTGEKVFLECVQDMDHENMFWYRQDPGLGLRLIYFSYDVKMKEKGDIPEGYSVSREKKERFSLILESASTNQTSMYLCASSLPGATNEKLFFGSGTQLSVL.